Each of the 5 T cell receptor beta chains below was sequenced from the same sample in a study of blood T cell repertoires in COVID-19. This table comes from immunoSEQ multiplex PCR, and its TCRdb copy is limited to in-frame clones, with some not included. This table holds under 65,000 clones, over 75% found once. Sequencing was done on a sample of peripheral blood. These receptors were taken from an elderly woman with active COVID-19.

This chain uses TRBV6-1 with TRBJ1-2; D unclear. Germline CDR1 MNHNS, CDR2 SASEGT. The length of the CDR3 is 14 residues. V lost 1 base and J 0 bases, leaving 6 bases between the germline ends. CDR3 sequence reads: CASSEDTANYGYTF. The CDR3 DNA reads TGTGCCAGCAGTGAAGATACAGCTAACTATGGCTACACCTTC.

The chain carries TRBV19 and TRBJ2-7; weak D call: TRBD2 (5 bases). The CDR3 has 15 amino acids. Trimming shortened V by 0 bases and J by 2 bases, and 11 bases separated the two germline ends. Germline CDR1 reads LNHDA; CDR2 reads SQIVND (reference sequence). CDR3 sequence: CASSIEDSATYEQYF. In DNA form, the CDR3 reads TGTGCCAGTAGTATAGAGGATAGCGCGACCTACGAGCAGTACTTC.

The rearrangement links TRBV18 to TRBJ2-5, with D unclear. The CDR3 runs to 17 residues. Germline values: CDR1 KGHSH, CDR2 LQKENI. V shed 0 bases and J shed 6 bases, with 20 bases lying between them. Here the CDR3 DNA reads TGTGCCAGCTCACCACCGACCATTGGGCCCTTTGGCAAGACCCAGTACTTC. The encoded protein is CASSPPTIGPFGKTQYF.

V and J are TRBV4-1 and TRBJ2-1; 12 bases line up with TRBD2. The J segment lost 8 bases and the V segment lost 2 bases, leaving 4 bases of the junction unmatched. Germline CDR1 MGHRA, CDR2 YSYEKL. The CDR3 totals 15 residues. CDR3 protein: CASSQLAGGVDEQFF. DNA of the CDR3: TGCGCCAGCAGCCAACTAGCGGGGGGGGTAGATGAGCAGTTCTTC.

This clone has only a few counts. The CDR3 is CASSPYGATDTQYF. CDR3 sequence (DNA): TGTGCCAGCAGCCCTTATGGGGCAACAGATACGCAGTATTTT. J is TRBJ2-3 and V is TRBV27; D possibly corresponds to TRBD1 (5 bases). The germline V gene encodes CDR1 MNHEY and CDR2 SMNVEV (reference sequence). V was shortened by 6 bases and J by 3 bases, with 13 bases between the two germline ends. The CDR3 has 14 residues.